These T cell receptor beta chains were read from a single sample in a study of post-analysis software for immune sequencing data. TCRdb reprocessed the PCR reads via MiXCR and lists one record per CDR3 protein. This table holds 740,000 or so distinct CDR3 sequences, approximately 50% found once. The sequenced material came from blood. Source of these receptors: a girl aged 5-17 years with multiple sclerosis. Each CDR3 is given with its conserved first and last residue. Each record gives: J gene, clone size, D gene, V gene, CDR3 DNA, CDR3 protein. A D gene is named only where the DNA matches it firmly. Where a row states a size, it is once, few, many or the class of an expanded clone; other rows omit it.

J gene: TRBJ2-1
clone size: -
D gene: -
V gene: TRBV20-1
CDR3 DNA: TGCAGTGCTAGACAGGGTTCGAGTTCCTACAATGAGCAGTTCTTC
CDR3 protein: CSARQGSSSYNEQFF

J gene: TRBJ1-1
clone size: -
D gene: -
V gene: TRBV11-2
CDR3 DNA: TGTGCCAGCAGCAAGGACTGGGACACTGAAGCTTTCTTT
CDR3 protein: CASSKDWDTEAFF

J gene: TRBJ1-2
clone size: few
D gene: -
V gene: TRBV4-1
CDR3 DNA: TGCGCCAGCAGCCAGACAGAGCAATATGGCTACACCTTC
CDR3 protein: CASSQTEQYGYTF

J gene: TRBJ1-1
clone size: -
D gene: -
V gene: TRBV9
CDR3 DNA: TGTGCCAGCGGGGTCGACGACACTGAAGCTTTCTTT
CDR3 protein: CASGVDDTEAFF

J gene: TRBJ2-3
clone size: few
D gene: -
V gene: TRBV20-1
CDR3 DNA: TGCAGTGTATCGACTTGGAGGACAGATACGCAGTATTTT
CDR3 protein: CSVSTWRTDTQYF

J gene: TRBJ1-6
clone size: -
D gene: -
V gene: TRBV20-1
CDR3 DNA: TGCAGTGCTAGAGAGGGCAGCCAGGGATCACCCCTCCACTTT
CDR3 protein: CSAREGSQGSPLHF

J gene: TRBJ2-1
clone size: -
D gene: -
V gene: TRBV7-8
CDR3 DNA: TGTGCCAGCAGCTTCCCCGGGGGCTTAGCGGGCCACGTCAATGAGCAGGTCTTC
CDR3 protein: CASSFPGGLAGHVNEQVF

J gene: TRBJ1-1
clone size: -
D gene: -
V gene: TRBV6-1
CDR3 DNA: TGTGCCAGCAACGCACTGGGACGGGACACTGAAGCTTTCTTT
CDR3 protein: CASNALGRDTEAFF

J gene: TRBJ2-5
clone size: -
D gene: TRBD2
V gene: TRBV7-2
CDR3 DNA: TGTGCCAGCAGCTTAGTAGGTTCGAGCGGGGGGGTCCAAGAGACCCAGTACTTC
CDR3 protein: CASSLVGSSGGVQETQYF

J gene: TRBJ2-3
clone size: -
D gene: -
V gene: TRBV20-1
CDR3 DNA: TGCAGTGCTAGAAGGAAAAGCGGGCCCCCAGATACGCAGTATTTT
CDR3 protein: CSARRKSGPPDTQYF

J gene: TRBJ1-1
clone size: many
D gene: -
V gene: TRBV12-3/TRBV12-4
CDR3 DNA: TGTGCCAGCAGTTTGTGGCAGAAAGAAGCTTTCTTT
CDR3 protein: CASSLWQKEAFF

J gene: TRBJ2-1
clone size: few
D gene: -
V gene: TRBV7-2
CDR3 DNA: TGTGCCAGCAGCTGGGGGGCCTCCTACAATGAGCAGTTCTTC
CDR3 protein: CASSWGASYNEQFF

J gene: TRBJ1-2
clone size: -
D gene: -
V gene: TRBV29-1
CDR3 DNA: TGCAGCGACCAGGGTAACTATGGCTACACCTTC
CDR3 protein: CSDQGNYGYTF

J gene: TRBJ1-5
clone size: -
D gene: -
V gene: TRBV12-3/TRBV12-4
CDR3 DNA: TGTGCCAGCAGTGAAAACCAGCCCCAGCATTTT
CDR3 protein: CASSENQPQHF

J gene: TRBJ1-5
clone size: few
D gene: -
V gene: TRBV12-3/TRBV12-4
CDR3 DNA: TGTGCCAGCAGTTTAAGGGTTTCCGGGAATCAGCCCCAGCATTTT
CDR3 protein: CASSLRVSGNQPQHF

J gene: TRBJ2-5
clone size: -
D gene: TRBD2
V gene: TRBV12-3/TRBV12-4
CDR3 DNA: TGTGCCAGCAGGAGGACTAGCGGGTCGTACCAAGAGACCCAGTACTTC
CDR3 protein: CASRRTSGSYQETQYF

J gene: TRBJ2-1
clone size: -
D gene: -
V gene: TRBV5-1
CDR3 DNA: TGCGCCAGCAGCGCCCAGGGGGGCTCCTACAATGAGCAGTTCTTC
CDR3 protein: CASSAQGGSYNEQFF

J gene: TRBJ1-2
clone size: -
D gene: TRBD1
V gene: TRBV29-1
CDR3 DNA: TGCAGCGGGGGACAGGGGAAATGGTATGGCTACACCTTC
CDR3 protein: CSGGQGKWYGYTF

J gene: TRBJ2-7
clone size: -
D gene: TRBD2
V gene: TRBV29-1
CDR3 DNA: TGCAGCGTTGTATCGGGACTAGCGGGTGCATTCTCCTACGAGCAGTACTTC
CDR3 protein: CSVVSGLAGAFSYEQYF

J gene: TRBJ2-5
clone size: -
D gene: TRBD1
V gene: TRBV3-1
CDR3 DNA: TGTGCCAGCAGCCATCGACAGGGGACCGGGGAGACCCAGTACTTC
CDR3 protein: CASSHRQGTGETQYF

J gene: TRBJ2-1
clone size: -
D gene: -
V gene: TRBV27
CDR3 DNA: TGTGCCAGCAGTCCTCTCGGAGCAGGGTCCTACAATGAGCAGTTCTTC
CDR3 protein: CASSPLGAGSYNEQFF

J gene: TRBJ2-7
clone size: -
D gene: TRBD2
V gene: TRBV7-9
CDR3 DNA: TGTGCCAGCAGCTTAGGACTAGCGGGAGGAACGGGCGAGCAGTACTTC
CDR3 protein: CASSLGLAGGTGEQYF

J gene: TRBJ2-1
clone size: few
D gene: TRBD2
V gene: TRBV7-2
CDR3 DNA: TGTGCCAGCAGCCCCCGGACTAGCGGGGCCCTCGGAGAGCAGTTCTTC
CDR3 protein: CASSPRTSGALGEQFF